The 2 T cell receptor beta chains presented below share a single source sample, sequenced in a study of patients and donors after allogeneic stem cell transplantation. Each CDR3 protein is one row after TCRdb ran MiXCR on the RT-PCR reads. The repertoire holds roughly 960,000 distinct CDR3 sequences, under 20% seen once, with around 6% in the top ten. The sample was blood, either unsorted or a sorted T cell fraction (not recorded which). These receptors were taken from a human donor who was either an allogeneic HSCT recipient or a stem cell or donor lymphocyte infusion donor (not recorded which). It is not recorded whose cells these are; they may come from a transplant donor.

CDR3 bases: TGTGCCAGCAGCTTGGGCTATCAGGGATACGAGCAGTACTTC. Translated: CASSLGYQGYEQYF. The V call is TRBV7-8, the J call TRBJ2-7; maybe TRBD1 (5 bases). The CDR3 sequence is 14 residues long. Trimming removed 3 bases at V and 4 bases at J, with 13 bases between. CDR1 is SGHVS and CDR2 is FQNEAQ in the germline V gene.

The chain is built from TRBV6-2 or TRBV6-3 and TRBJ1-2; possibly TRBD1 for D (5 bases). V was pared by 6 bases and J by 6 bases, with 20 bases between. Germline lookup yields CDR1 MNHEY and CDR2 SVGEGT. The CDR3 contains 15 residues. The CDR3 DNA reads TGTGCCAGCAGCCCAGGGTGGCGGGAATTGAATGGCTACACCTTC. Translation gives CASSPGWRELNGYTF.